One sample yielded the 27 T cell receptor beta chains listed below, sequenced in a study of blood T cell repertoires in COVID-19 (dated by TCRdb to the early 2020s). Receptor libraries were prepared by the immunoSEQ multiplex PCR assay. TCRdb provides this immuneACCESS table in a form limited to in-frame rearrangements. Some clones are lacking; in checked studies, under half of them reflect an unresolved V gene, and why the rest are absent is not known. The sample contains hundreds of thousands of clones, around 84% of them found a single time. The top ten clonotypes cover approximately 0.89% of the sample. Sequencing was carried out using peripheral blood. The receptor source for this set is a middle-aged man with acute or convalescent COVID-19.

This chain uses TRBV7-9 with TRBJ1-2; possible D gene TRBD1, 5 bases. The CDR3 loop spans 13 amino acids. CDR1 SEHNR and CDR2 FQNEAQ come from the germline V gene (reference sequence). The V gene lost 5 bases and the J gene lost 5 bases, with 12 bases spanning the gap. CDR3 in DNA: TGTGCCAGCAGCCCCGGGGCGGGATATGGCTACACCTTC. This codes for CASSPGAGYGYTF. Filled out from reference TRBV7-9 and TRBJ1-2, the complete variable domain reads DTGVSQNPRHKITKRGQNVTFRCDPISEHNRLYWYRQTLGQGPEFLTYFQNEAQLEKSRLLSDRFSAERPKGSFSTLEIQRTEQGDSAMYLCASSPGAGYGYTFGSGTRLTVV.

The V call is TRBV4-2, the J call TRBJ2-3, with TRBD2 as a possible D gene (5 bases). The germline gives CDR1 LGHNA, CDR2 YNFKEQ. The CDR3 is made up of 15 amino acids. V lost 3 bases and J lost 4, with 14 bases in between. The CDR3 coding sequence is TGTGCCAGCAGCCAGTACCCTAGCATCCCAGATACGCAGTATTTT. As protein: CASSQYPSIPDTQYF.

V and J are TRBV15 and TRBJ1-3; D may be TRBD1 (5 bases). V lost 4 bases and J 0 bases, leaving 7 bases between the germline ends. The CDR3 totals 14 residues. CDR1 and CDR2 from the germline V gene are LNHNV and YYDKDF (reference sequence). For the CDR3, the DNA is TGTGCCACCAGCATGGGGGGCTCTGGAAACACCATATATTTT. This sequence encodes CATSMGGSGNTIYF. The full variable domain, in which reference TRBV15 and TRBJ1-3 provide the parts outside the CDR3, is DAMVIQNPRYQVTQFGKPVTLSCSQTLNHNVMYWYQQKSSQAPKLLFHYYDKDFNNEADTPDNFQSRRPNTSFCFLDIRSPGLGDTAMYLCATSMGGSGNTIYFGEGSWLTVV.

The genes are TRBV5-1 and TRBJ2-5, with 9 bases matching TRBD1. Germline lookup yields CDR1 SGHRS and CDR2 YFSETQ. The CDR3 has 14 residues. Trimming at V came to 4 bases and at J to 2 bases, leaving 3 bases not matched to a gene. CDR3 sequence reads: CASSAGQGQETQYF. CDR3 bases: TGCGCCAGCAGCGCGGGACAGGGACAAGAGACCCAGTACTTC.

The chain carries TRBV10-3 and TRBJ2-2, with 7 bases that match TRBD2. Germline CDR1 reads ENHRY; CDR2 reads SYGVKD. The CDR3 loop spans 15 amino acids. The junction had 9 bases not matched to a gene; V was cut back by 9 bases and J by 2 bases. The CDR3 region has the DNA TGTGCCATAGGGACTACCGACACCAACACCGGGGAGCTGTTTTTT. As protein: CAIGTTDTNTGELFF.

The CDR3 here is CASSPTSLFRDRRHNQPQHF. DNA for the CDR3: TGTGCCAGCAGTCCCACATCCCTATTCCGGGACAGGCGTCACAATCAGCCCCAGCATTTT. V and J are TRBV28 and TRBJ1-5; 8 bases match TRBD1. Germline V gene lookup returns CDR1 MDHEN and CDR2 SYDVKM. The CDR3 has 20 residues. V dropped 5 bases and J dropped 3; count of bases not matched to a gene: 21.

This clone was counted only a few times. The CDR3 coding sequence is TGTGCCAGCACTAGAGCAGTCAATGAGCAGTTCTTC. It is translated as CASTRAVNEQFF. V usage is TRBV2 and J usage is TRBJ2-1; D is ambiguous. Trimming took 7 bases from V and 6 from J, leaving 10 bases between them. Germline-derived CDR1 and CDR2 are SNHLY and FYNNEI. This CDR3 spans 12 amino acids.

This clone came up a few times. The CDR3 DNA sequence: TGCGCCAGCAGCTTCCGGACAGGGGCCGCCGGGGAAAAACTGTTTTTT. Its protein product is CASSFRTGAAGEKLFF. V and J are TRBV5-1 and TRBJ1-4; TRBD1 agrees at 9 bases. CDR3 size: 16 residues. Per germline, CDR1 SGHRS and CDR2 YFSETQ. Losses at the gene ends were 2 bases for V and 8 bases for J; bases not matched to a gene: 10.

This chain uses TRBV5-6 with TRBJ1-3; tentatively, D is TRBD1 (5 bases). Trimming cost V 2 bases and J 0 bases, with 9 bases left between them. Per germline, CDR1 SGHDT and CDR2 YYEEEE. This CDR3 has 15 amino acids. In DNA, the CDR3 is TGTGCCAGCAGCTTAAGGGGTAACTCTGGAAACACCATATATTTT. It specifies CASSLRGNSGNTIYF.

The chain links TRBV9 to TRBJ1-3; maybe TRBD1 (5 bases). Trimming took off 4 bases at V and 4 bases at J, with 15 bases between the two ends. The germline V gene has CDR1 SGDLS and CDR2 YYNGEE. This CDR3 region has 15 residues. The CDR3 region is CASSLAGTSGNTIYF. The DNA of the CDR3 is TGTGCCAGCAGCCTCGCCGGGACTTCGGGAAACACCATATATTTT.

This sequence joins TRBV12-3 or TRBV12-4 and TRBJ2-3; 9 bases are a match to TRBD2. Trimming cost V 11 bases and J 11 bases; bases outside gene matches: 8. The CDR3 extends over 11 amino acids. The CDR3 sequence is CACGGAWEQYF. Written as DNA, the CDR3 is TGTGCCTGCGGGGGGGCTTGGGAGCAGTATTTT.

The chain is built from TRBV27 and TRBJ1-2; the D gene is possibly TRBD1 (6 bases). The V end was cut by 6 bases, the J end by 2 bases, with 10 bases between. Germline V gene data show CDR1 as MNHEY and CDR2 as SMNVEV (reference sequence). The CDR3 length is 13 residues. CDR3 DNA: TGTGCCAGCAGCTTAGACAGGAACTATGGCTACACCTTC. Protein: CASSLDRNYGYTF.

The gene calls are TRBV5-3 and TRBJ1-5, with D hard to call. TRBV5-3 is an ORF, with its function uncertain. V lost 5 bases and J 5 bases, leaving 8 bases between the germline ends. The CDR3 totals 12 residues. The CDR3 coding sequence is TGTGCCAGAAGGAGGGTAGATCAGCCCCAGCATTTT. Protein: CARRRVDQPQHF.

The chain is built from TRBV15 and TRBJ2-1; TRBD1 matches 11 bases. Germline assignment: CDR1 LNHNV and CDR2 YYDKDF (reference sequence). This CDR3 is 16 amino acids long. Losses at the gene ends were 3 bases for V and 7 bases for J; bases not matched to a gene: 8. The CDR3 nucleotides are TGTGCCACCAGCAGGGGCGGGGACAGGGGGATAAATGAGCAGTTCTTC. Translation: CATSRGGDRGINEQFF.

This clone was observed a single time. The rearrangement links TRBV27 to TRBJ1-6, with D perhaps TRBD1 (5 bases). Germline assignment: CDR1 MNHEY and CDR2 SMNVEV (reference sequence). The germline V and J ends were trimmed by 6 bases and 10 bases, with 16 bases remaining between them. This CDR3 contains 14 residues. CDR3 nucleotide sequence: TGTGCCAGCAGAGCAGGGTATTTGGACTCACCCCTCCACTTT. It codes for CASRAGYLDSPLHF.

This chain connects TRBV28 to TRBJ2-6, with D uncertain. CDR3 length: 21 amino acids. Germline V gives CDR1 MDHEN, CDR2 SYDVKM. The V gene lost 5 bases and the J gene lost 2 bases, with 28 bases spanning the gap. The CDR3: CASSHSVVPSARLPGANVLTF. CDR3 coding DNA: TGTGCCAGCAGTCACTCCGTGGTCCCCTCTGCTCGTCTCCCTGGGGCCAACGTCCTGACTTTC.

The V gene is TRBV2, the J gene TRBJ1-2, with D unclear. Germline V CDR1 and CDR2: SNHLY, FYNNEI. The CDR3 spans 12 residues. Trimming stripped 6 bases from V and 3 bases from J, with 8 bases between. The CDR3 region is CASRSSHYGYTF. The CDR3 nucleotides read TGTGCCAGCAGGAGTTCTCACTATGGCTACACCTTC.

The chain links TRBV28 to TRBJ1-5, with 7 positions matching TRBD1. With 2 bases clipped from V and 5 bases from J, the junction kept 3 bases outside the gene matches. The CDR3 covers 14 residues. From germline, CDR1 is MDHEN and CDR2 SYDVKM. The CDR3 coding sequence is TGTGCCAGCAGTTTAGGGACAGCTCATCAGCCCCAGCATTTT. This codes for CASSLGTAHQPQHF.

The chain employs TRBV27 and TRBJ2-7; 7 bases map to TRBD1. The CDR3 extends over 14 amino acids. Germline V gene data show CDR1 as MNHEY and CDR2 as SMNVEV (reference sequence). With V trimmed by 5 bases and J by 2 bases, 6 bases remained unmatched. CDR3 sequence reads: CASSAQQGTYEQYF. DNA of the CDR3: TGTGCCAGCAGTGCGCAACAGGGGACCTACGAGCAGTACTTC.

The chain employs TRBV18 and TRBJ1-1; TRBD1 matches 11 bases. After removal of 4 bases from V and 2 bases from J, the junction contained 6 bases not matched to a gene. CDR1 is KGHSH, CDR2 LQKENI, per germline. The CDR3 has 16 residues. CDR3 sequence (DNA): TGTGCCAGCTCACGAGGGACAGGGGGGGCTAACACTGAAGCTTTCTTT. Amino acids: CASSRGTGGANTEAFF.

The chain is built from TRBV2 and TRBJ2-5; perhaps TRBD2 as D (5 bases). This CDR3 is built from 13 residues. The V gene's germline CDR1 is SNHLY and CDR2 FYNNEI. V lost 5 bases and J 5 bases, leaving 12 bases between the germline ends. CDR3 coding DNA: TGTGCCAGCAGTCCCGGTATAGCGGAGACCCAGTACTTC. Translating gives CASSPGIAETQYF.

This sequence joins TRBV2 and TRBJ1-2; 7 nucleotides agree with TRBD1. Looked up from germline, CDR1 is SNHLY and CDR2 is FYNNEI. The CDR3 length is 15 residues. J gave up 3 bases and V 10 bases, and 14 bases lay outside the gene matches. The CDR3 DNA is TGTGCCACTTCCAACGTTGGCAGGGGGGACTATGGCTACACCTTC. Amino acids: CATSNVGRGDYGYTF.

The CDR3 DNA follows: TGTGCCAGCAGTGAAATGAGGACAACTAATGAAAAACTGTTTTTT. It encodes CASSEMRTTNEKLFF. V usage is TRBV2 and J usage is TRBJ1-4; D gene ambiguous. Trimming removed 2 bases from V and 0 bases from J, with 7 bases in between. This CDR3 has 15 amino acids. Looked up from germline, CDR1 is SNHLY and CDR2 is FYNNEI.

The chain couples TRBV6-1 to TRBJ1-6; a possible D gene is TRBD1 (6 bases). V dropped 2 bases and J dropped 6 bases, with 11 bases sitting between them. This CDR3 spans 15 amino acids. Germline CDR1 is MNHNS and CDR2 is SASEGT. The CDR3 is CASSEHRVSNSPLHF. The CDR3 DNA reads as TGTGCCAGCAGTGAACACAGGGTGTCTAATTCACCCCTCCACTTT.

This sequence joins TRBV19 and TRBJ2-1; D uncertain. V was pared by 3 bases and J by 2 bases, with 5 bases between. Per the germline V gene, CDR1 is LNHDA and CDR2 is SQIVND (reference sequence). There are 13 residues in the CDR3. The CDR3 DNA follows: TGTGCCAGTAGTATCCGGGCCTACAATGAGCAGTTCTTC. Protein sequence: CASSIRAYNEQFF.

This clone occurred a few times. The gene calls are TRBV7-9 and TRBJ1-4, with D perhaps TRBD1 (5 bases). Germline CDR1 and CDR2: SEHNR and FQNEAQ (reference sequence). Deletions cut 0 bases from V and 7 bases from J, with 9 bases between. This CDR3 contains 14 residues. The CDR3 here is CASSLATDTEKLFF. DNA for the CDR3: TGTGCCAGCAGCTTAGCGACAGACACTGAAAAACTGTTTTTT.

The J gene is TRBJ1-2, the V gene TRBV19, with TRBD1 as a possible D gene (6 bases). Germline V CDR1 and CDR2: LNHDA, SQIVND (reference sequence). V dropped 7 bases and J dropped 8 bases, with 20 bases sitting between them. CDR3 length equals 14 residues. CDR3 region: CASTLGGAPKGYTF. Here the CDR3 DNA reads TGTGCCAGTACCCTTGGGGGGGCGCCGAAAGGCTACACCTTC.